The 7 T cell receptor beta chains below all came from one sample that was sequenced in a study of human T cells and chemical hapten exposure. TCRdb analysed the RACE reads with MiXCR anew, one entry per CDR3 protein. The table includes about 120,000 distinct CDR3 sequences, roughly 13% detected once. The time point: patch test 1, 2 weeks after DPC sensitization. The treatment denotes: therapeutic diphenylcyclopropenone sensitization with weekly scalp DPC. The sample in question was whole blood, obtained in connection with sensitization to the hapten diphenylcyclopropenone (DPC). The origin of the receptors is a young man with alopecia areata. Some clones in this sample may be carry-over from other donors' samples.

CDR3 nucleotide sequence: TGTGCCAGCAGCTTTATCACAGAACGTGGGGCCAACGTCCTGACTTTC. Protein sequence: CASSFITERGANVLTF. The chain recombines TRBV5-6 with TRBJ2-6; D ambiguous. The CDR3 sequence is 16 residues long. Germline V gene lookup returns CDR1 SGHDT and CDR2 YYEEEE. The germline V and J ends were trimmed by 2 bases and 3 bases, with 12 bases remaining between them.

This clonotype occurred a few times. The V and J genes are TRBV28 and TRBJ1-5, with D perhaps TRBD1 (5 bases). V lost 7 bases, J lost 7 bases, and 11 bases lay in between. Germline V lookup: CDR1 MDHEN, CDR2 SYDVKM. CDR3 length: 12 amino acids. CDR3 protein: CASTDEGQPQHF. CDR3 sequence (DNA): TGTGCCAGCACCGACGAGGGGCAGCCCCAGCATTTT. Together with reference TRBV28 and TRBJ1-5, the CDR3 gives the full variable domain: DVKVTQSSRYLVKRTGEKVFLECVQDMDHENMFWYRQDPGLGLRLIYFSYDVKMKEKGDIPEGYSVSREKKERFSLILESASTNQTSMYLCASTDEGQPQHFGDGTRLSIL.

This clonotype was picked up a small number of times. The genes are TRBV18 and TRBJ1-1; D perhaps matches TRBD1 (5 bases). The V gene lost 3 bases and the J gene lost 3 bases, with 11 bases spanning the gap. Germline CDR1 is KGHSH and CDR2 is LQKENI. The CDR3 is 14 residues long. The CDR3 here is CASSPIRGDTEAFF. CDR3 in DNA: TGTGCCAGCTCACCGATTCGGGGGGACACTGAAGCTTTCTTT.

The sample holds a few counts of this clonotype. The V gene is TRBV4-3, the J gene TRBJ2-3; D not certain. V was cut by 0 bases and J by 1 base, with 11 bases left in between. CDR1 and CDR2 (germline): LGHNA, YSLEER. CDR3 length equals 16 residues. This chain's CDR3 is CASSQDSDGRTDTQYF. CDR3 DNA: TGCGCCAGCAGCCAAGATAGTGACGGTCGCACAGATACGCAGTATTTT.

The CDR3 loop is CSVASDGYTF. Written as DNA, the CDR3 is TGCAGCGTAGCCAGCGATGGCTACACCTTC. V gene TRBV29-1 combines with J gene TRBJ1-2; no firm D call. The CDR3 is 10 residues long. The V end was cut by 6 bases, the J end by 6 bases, with 8 bases between. Germline V gives CDR1 SQVTM, CDR2 ANQGSEA.

Comments on this clonotype: The conserved final phenylalanine or tryptophan is absent from the CDR3, which likely points to a read error. The chain links TRBV27 to TRBJ2-7; the D gene is possibly TRBD1 (5 bases). Germline V gene data show CDR1 as MNHEY and CDR2 as SMNVEV (reference sequence). The CDR3 extends over 12 amino acids. V was cut by 1 base and J by 5 bases, with 6 bases left in between. CDR3 region: CASSLLGDEQYI. CDR3 bases: TGTGCCAGCAGTTTATTAGGGGACGAGCAGTACATC.

The sample holds a few counts of this clonotype. The chain recombines TRBV3-1 with TRBJ2-3; the D is unclear. The germline V gene encodes CDR1 LGHDT and CDR2 YNNKEL (reference sequence). Trimming pared 0 bases from V and 1 base from J, leaving 14 bases between. The CDR3 consists of 17 residues. The CDR3: CASSQDPGSFGTDTQYF. CDR3 nucleotide sequence: TGTGCCAGCAGCCAAGATCCGGGCAGCTTTGGCACAGATACGCAGTATTTT.